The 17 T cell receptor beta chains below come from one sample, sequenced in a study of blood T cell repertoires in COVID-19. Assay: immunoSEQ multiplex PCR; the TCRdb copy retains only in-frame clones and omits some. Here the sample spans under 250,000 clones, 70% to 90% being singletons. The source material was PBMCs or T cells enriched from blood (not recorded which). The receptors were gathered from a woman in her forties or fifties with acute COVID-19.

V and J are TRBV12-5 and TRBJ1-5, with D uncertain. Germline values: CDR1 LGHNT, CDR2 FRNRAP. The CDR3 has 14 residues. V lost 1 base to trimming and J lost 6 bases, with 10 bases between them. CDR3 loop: CASGLGGDGQPQHF. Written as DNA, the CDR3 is TGTGCTAGTGGTTTGGGGGGAGATGGTCAGCCCCAGCATTTT.

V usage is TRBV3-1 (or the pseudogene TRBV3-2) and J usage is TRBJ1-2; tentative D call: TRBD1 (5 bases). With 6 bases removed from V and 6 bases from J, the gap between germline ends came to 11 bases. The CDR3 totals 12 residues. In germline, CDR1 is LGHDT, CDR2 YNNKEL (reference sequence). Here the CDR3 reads CASRNRQNGYTF. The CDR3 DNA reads TGTGCCAGCAGGAACCGACAGAATGGCTACACCTTC.

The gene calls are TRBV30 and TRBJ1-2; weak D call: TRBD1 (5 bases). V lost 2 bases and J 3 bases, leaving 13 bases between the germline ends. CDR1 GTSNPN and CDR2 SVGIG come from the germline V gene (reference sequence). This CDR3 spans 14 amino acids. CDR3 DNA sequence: TGTGCCTGGAGTTCCCAGGGTAGGCACTATGGCTACACCTTC. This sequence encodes CAWSSQGRHYGYTF. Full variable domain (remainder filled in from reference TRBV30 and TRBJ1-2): SQTIHQWPATLVQPVGSPLSLECTVEGTSNPNLYWYRQAAGRGLQLLFYSVGIGQISSEVPQNLSASRPQDRQFILSSKKLLLSDSGFYLCAWSSQGRHYGYTFGSGTRLTVV.

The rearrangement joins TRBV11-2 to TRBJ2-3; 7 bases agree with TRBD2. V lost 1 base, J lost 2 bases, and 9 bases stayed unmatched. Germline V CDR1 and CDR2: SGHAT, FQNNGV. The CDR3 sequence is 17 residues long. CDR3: CASSLALSGGPTDTQYF. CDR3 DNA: TGTGCCAGCAGCTTAGCACTGTCGGGGGGACCCACAGATACGCAGTATTTT.

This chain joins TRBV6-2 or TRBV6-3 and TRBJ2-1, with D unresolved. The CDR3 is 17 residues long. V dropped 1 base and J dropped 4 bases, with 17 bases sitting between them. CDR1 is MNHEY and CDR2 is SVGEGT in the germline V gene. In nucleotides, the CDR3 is TGTGCCAGCAGTTACTTGGGCAGTCCTACTTCGTACAATGAGCAGTTCTTC. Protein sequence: CASSYLGSPTSYNEQFF.

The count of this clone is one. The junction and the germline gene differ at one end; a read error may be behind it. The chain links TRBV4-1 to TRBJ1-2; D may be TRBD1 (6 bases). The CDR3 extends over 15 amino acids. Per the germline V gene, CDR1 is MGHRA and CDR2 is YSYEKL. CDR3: CASSQDGGAGYSYTF. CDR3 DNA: TGCGCCAGCAGCCAAGATGGGGGGGCAGGCTATAGCTACACCTTC.

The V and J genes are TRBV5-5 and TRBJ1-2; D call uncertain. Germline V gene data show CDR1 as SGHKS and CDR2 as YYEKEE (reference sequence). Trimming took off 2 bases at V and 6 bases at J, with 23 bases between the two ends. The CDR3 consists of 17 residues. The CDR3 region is CASSFELGGLDANGYTF. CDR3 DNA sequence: TGTGCCAGCAGCTTTGAATTGGGAGGGCTAGATGCTAATGGCTACACCTTC.

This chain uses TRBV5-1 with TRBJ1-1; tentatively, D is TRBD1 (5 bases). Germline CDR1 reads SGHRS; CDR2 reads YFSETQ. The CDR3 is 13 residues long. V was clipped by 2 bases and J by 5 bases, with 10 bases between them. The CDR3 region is CASSFEGVTEAFF. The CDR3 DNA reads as TGCGCCAGCAGCTTTGAAGGGGTAACTGAAGCTTTCTTT.

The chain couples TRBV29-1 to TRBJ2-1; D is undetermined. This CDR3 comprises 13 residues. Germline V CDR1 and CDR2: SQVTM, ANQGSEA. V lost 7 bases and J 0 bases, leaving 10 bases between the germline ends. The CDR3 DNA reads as TGCAGCGCGACCGGTGGCTCCTACAATGAGCAGTTCTTC. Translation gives CSATGGSYNEQFF.

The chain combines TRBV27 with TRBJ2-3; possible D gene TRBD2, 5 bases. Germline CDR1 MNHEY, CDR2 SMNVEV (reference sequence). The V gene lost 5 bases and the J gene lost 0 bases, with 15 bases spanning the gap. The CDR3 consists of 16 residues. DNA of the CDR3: TGTGCCAGCAGTCCACGGTTTCGGACTAGCACAGATACGCAGTATTTT. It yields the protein CASSPRFRTSTDTQYF.

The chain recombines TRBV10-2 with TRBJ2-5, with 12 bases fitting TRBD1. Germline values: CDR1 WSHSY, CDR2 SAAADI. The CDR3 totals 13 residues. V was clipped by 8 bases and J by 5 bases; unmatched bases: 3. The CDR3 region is CASRDRGLETQYF. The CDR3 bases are TGCGCCAGCCGGGACAGGGGGCTCGAGACCCAGTACTTC.

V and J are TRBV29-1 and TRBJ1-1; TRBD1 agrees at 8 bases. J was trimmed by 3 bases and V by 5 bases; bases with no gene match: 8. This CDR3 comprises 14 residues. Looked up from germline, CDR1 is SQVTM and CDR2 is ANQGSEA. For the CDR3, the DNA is TGCAGCGTTCCAGGGGGCCCGGGGGACACTGAAGCTTTCTTT. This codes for CSVPGGPGDTEAFF.

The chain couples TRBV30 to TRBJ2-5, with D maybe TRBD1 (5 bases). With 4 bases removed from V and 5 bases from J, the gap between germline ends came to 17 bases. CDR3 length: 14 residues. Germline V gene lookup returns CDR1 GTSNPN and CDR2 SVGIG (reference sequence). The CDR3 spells CAWTVGPPRETQYF. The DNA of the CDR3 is TGTGCCTGGACTGTGGGGCCCCCGAGGGAGACCCAGTACTTC.

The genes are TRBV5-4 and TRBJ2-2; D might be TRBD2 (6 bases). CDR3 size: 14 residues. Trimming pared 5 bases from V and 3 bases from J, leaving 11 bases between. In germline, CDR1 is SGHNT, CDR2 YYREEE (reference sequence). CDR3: CASRSERDTGELFF. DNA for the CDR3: TGTGCCAGCAGATCTGAGCGGGACACCGGGGAGCTGTTTTTT.

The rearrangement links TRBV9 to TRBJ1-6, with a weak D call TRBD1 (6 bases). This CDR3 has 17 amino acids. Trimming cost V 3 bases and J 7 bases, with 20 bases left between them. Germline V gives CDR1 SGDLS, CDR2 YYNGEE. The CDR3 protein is CASSAYLTTGQNSPLHF. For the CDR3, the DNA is TGTGCCAGCAGCGCATATTTAACGACAGGACAGAATTCACCCCTCCACTTT.

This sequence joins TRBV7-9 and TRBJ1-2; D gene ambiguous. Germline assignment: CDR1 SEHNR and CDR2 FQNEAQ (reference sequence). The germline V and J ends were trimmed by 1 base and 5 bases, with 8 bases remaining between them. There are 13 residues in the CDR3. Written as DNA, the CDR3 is TGTGCCAGCAGCTTAGAGTTCGGGTATGGCTACACCTTC. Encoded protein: CASSLEFGYGYTF.

Here the CDR3 reads CATSTPQGNWHGYTF. The CDR3 DNA reads as TGTGCCACCAGCACCCCCCAGGGGAACTGGCATGGCTACACCTTC. V and J are TRBV15 and TRBJ1-2; the D gene is possibly TRBD1 (6 bases). From germline, CDR1 is LNHNV and CDR2 YYDKDF (reference sequence). The CDR3 length is 15 residues. V was pared by 4 bases and J by 6 bases, with 18 bases between.